This T cell receptor (beta chain) was documented in a study of T cells in Graves' hyperthyroidism and ophthalmopathy. There were TCR beta CDR3 regions amplified from RNA transcripts. Initially, a first-round RT-PCR of the TCR CDR3 employed the HTBI primer set. TCRdb reprocessed the multiplex PCR reads via MiXCR and lists one record per CDR3 protein. Among hundreds of thousands of distinct CDR3 sequences listed, 15% to 17% were seen once. The CDR3 spans 14 residues. V lost 0 bases, J lost 8 bases, and 13 bases lay in between. The germline V gene has CDR1 MGHRA and CDR2 YSYEKL. V usage is TRBV4-1 and J usage is TRBJ1-1, with unresolved D. The sequenced material came from blood. This receptor was identified in a woman between 18 and 30 years old with Graves' hyperthyroidism. The CDR3: CASSQDIPSAEAFF. The DNA of the CDR3 is TGCGCCAGCAGCCAAGATATCCCGAGTGCCGAAGCTTTCTTT.